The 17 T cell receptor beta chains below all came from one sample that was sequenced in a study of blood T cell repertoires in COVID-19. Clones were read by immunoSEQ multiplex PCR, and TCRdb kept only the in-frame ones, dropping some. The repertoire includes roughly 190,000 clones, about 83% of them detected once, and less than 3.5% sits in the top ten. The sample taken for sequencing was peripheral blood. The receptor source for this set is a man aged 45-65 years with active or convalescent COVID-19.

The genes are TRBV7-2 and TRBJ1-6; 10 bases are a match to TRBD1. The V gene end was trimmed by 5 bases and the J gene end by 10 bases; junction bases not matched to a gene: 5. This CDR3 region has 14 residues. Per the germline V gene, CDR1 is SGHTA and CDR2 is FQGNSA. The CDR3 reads CASSTGTGDSPLHF. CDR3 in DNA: TGTGCCAGCAGCACAGGGACAGGGGACTCACCCCTCCACTTT.

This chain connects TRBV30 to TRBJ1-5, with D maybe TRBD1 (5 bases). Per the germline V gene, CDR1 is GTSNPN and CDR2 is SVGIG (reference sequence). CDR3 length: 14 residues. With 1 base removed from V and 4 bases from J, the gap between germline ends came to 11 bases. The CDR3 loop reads CAWSAGPGNQPQHF. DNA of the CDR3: TGTGCCTGGAGTGCTGGTCCAGGGAATCAGCCCCAGCATTTT.

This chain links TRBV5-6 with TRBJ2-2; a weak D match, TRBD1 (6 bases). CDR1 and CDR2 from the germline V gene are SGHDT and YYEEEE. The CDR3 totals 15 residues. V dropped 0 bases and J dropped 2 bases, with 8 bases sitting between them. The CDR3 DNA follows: TGTGCCAGCAGCTTGGCAGGGGCAAACACCGGGGAGCTGTTTTTT. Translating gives CASSLAGANTGELFF.

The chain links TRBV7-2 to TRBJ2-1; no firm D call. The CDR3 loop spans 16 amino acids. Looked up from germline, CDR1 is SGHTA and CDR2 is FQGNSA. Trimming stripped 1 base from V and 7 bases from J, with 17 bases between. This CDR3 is CASSLGLPGLRNEQFF. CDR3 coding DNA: TGTGCCAGCAGCTTAGGGTTGCCGGGTTTGAGGAATGAGCAGTTCTTC.

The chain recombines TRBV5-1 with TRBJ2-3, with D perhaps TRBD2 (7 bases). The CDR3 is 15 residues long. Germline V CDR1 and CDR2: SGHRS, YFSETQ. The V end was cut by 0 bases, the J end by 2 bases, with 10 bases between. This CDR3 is CASSLDGGPTDTQYF. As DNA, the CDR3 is TGCGCCAGCAGCTTGGACGGGGGGCCCACAGATACGCAGTATTTT.

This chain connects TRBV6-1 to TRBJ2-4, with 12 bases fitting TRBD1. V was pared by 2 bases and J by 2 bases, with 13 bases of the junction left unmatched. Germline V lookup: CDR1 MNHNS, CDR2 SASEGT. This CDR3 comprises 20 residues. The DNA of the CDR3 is TGTGCCAGCAGTGAAATCTTGGGACAGGGGGCTCGAGGTCCCAAAAACATTCAGTACTTC. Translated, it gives CASSEILGQGARGPKNIQYF.

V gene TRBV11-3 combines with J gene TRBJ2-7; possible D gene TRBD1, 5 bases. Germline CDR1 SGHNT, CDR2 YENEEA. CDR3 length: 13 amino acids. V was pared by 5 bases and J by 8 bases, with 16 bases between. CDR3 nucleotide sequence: TGTGCCAGCAGCCCAGAGACCCCAGGGAAGCAGTACTTC. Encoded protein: CASSPETPGKQYF.

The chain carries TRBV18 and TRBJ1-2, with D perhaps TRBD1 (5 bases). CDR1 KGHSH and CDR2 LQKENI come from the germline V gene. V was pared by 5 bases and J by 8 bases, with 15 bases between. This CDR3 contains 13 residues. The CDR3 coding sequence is TGTGCCAGCTCATCAGCCGGGGGGGAAGGCTACACCTTC. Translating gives CASSSAGGEGYTF.

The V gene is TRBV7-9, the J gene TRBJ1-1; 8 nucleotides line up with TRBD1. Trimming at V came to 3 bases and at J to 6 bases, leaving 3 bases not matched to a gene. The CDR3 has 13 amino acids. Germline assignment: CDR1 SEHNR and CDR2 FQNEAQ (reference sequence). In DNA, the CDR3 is TGTGCCAGCAGCTTCGACAGGGGAGCTGAAGCTTTCTTT. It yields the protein CASSFDRGAEAFF. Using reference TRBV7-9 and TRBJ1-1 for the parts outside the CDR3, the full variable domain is DTGVSQNPRHKITKRGQNVTFRCDPISEHNRLYWYRQTLGQGPEFLTYFQNEAQLEKSRLLSDRFSAERPKGSFSTLEIQRTEQGDSAMYLCASSFDRGAEAFFGQGTRLTVV.

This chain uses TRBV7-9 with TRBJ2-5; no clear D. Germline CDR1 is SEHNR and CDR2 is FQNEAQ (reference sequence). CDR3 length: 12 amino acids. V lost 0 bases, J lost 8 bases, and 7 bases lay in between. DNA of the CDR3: TGTGCCAGCAGCTTAGCCCGAGCCACCCAGTACTTC. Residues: CASSLARATQYF. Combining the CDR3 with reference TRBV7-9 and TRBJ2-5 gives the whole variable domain DTGVSQNPRHKITKRGQNVTFRCDPISEHNRLYWYRQTLGQGPEFLTYFQNEAQLEKSRLLSDRFSAERPKGSFSTLEIQRTEQGDSAMYLCASSLARATQYFGPGTRLLVL.

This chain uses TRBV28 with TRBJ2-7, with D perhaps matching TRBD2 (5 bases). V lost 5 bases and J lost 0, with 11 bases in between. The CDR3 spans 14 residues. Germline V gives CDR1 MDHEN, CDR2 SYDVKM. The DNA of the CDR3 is TGTGCCAGCAGTCGGGGAAGGGTCTCCTACGAGCAGTACTTC. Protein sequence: CASSRGRVSYEQYF.

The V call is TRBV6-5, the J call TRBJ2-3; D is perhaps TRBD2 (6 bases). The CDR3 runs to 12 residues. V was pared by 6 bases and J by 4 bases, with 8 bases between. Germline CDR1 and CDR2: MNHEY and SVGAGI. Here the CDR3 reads CASRGTSDTQYF. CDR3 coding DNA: TGTGCCAGCAGAGGGACTTCAGATACGCAGTATTTT.

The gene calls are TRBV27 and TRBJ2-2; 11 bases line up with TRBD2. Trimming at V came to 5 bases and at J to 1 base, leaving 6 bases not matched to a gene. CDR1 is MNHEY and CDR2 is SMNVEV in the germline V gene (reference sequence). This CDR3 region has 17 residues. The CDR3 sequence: CASSHLSGRVNTGELFF. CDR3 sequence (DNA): TGTGCCAGCAGTCACCTTAGCGGGAGGGTGAACACCGGGGAGCTGTTTTTT.

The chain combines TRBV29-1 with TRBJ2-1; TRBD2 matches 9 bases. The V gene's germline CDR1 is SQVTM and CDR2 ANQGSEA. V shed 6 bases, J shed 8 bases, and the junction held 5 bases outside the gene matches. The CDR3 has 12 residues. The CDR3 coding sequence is TGCAGCGTCGGACTAGCGCCCCATGAGCAGTTCTTC. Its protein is CSVGLAPHEQFF.

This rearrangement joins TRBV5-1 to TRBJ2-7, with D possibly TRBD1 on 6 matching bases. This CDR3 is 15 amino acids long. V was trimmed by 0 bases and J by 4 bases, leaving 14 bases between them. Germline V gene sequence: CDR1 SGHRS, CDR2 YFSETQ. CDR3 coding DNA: TGCGCCAGCAGCTTGGCCTCAGAGAGGGGGTACGAGCAGTACTTC. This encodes CASSLASERGYEQYF.

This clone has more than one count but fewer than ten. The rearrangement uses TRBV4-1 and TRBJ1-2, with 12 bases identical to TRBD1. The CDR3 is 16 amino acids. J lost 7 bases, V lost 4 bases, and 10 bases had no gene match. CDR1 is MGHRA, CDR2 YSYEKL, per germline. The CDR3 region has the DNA TGCGCCAGCAGCCGACTACCGGGACAGGGGGCTCTTGGCTACACCTTC. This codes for CASSRLPGQGALGYTF.

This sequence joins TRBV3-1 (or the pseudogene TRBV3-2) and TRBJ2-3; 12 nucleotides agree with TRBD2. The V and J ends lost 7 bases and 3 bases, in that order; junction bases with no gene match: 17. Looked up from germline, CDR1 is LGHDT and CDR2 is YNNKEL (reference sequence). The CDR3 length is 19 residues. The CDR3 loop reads CASTSWASGGEGTTDTQYF. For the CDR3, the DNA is TGTGCCAGCACCTCTTGGGCTAGCGGGGGGGAGGGGACTACAGATACGCAGTATTTT.